These 24 T cell receptor beta chains originate from one sample sequenced in a study of T cells expressing NK-cell markers. TCRdb reprocessed the 5' RACE reads and reports one entry per CDR3 protein, with no DNA. The clone table shows about 260,000 distinct CDR3 sequences, with the ten largest holding around 0.37%. Sequencing used blood T cells: a sorted CD56 or NKG2C T cell subset, CD4+ or CD8+ T cells, or bulk PBMC T cells (not recorded which). Receptor source: a young man in good health.

This chain uses TRBV4-1 with TRBJ2-3. Germline values: CDR1 MGHRA, CDR2 YSYEKL. CDR3 length: 16 amino acids. The CDR3 reads CASSQDPGGGADTQYF.

The chain combines TRBV6-5 with TRBJ2-7. CDR1 is MNHEY, CDR2 SVGAGI, per germline. The CDR3 covers 14 residues. The CDR3 region is CASRSEGLPYEQYF.

The V call is TRBV12-3 or TRBV12-4, the J call TRBJ2-1; no DNA is available, so the TRBD2 call from TCRdb remains unchecked. The CDR3 totals 16 residues. The CDR3 loop is CASSLAGLAGRREQFF.

The chain has TRBV11-2 and TRBJ2-3; TCRdb lists TRBD1, though no DNA is available to test this call. CDR1 is SGHAT, CDR2 FQNNGV, per germline. This CDR3 region has 11 residues. CDR3 in amino acids: CASSFRDLPYF.

The chain couples TRBV12-3 or TRBV12-4 to TRBJ2-1. This CDR3 contains 15 residues. CDR3 sequence: CASRMQGRAYNEQFF.

The CDR3 loop is CASSRRTVGEQYF. The V gene is TRBV28, the J gene TRBJ2-7; TCRdb selects TRBD1, and the lack of DNA leaves this call unchecked. Germline V gene lookup returns CDR1 MDHEN and CDR2 SYDVKM. The CDR3 loop spans 13 amino acids. The full variable domain, in which reference TRBV28 and TRBJ2-7 provide the parts outside the CDR3, is DVKVTQSSRYLVKRTGEKVFLECVQDMDHENMFWYRQDPGLGLRLIYFSYDVKMKEKGDIPEGYSVSREKKERFSLILESASTNQTSMYLCASSRRTVGEQYFGPGTRLTVT.

This rearrangement joins TRBV12-3 or TRBV12-4 to TRBJ2-1; TCRdb returns TRBD1, unconfirmable since there is no DNA. CDR3 size: 15 residues. The CDR3 here is CASRLTASPYNEQFF.

The V gene is TRBV27, the J gene TRBJ2-5; no DNA is available, so the TRBD1 call from TCRdb remains unchecked. The V gene's germline CDR1 is MNHEY and CDR2 SMNVEV (reference sequence). The CDR3 is made up of 15 amino acids. CDR3 protein: CASILRAGGGETQYF.

The chain couples TRBV30 to TRBJ2-7; lacking DNA, the TRBD1 call made by TCRdb goes unchecked. The germline gives CDR1 GTSNPN, CDR2 SVGIG (reference sequence). This CDR3 comprises 14 residues. CDR3 residues: CACLRQGLIHEQYF.

The gene calls are TRBV5-1 and TRBJ2-5; absent DNA, TCRdb's TRBD2 call cannot be checked. CDR1 is SGHRS and CDR2 is YFSETQ in the germline V gene. The CDR3 covers 17 residues. CDR3 amino acids: CASSFRTSGRPQETQYF.

The V gene is TRBV6-4, the J gene TRBJ2-1; with no DNA, the TCRdb D assignment of TRBD2 cannot be verified. Per germline, CDR1 MRHNA and CDR2 SNTAGT. This CDR3 comprises 16 residues. The CDR3 spells CASSDSTSGRADEQFF.

The chain recombines TRBV7-6 with TRBJ2-1; TCRdb picks TRBD2, but there is no DNA to check that call. Germline V lookup: CDR1 SGHVS, CDR2 FNYEAQ. The CDR3 has 15 residues. The CDR3 spells CASSPPPDLLYEQFF.

The rearrangement links TRBV7-9 to TRBJ2-2; as DNA is missing, the TRBD2 call by TCRdb cannot be tested. The germline V gene encodes CDR1 SEHNR and CDR2 FQNEAQ (reference sequence). This CDR3 has 14 amino acids. The chain's CDR3 is CASSPGLNTGELFF.

V usage is TRBV20-1 and J usage is TRBJ2-1; TCRdb gives TRBD2 as the D gene, but with no DNA this cannot be confirmed. The CDR3 has 20 residues. Germline V gene lookup returns CDR1 DFQATT and CDR2 SNEGSKA (reference sequence). CDR3 loop: CSARARLAGPRLSSYNEQFF.

The chain has TRBV4-2 and TRBJ1-4; TCRdb's assignment of TRBD1 cannot be checked, as there is no DNA. This CDR3 region has 16 residues. The germline CDR1 and CDR2 sequences are LGHNA and YNFKEQ. This chain's CDR3 is CASSRPGQGSNEKLFF.

The CDR3 is CASRQGPGADNEQFF. The gene calls are TRBV7-9 and TRBJ2-1; lacking DNA, the TRBD1 call made by TCRdb goes unchecked. Germline CDR1 reads SEHNR; CDR2 reads FQNEAQ (reference sequence). The CDR3 contains 15 residues.

The chain recombines TRBV10-3 with TRBJ2-6. Germline-derived CDR1 and CDR2 are ENHRY and SYGVKD. CDR3 length equals 15 residues. The CDR3 sequence is CAIRIANSGANVLTF.

The chain couples TRBV20-1 to TRBJ2-3. This CDR3 spans 15 amino acids. Germline CDR1 reads DFQATT; CDR2 reads SNEGSKA (reference sequence). The CDR3 region is CSARKFGSSTDTQYF.

This chain uses TRBV20-1 with TRBJ2-6; no DNA is available, so the TRBD1 call from TCRdb remains unchecked. This CDR3 region has 16 residues. Per the germline V gene, CDR1 is DFQATT and CDR2 is SNEGSKA (reference sequence). This CDR3 is CSASGRHRSGANVLTF.

This sequence joins TRBV18 and TRBJ2-1. The germline gives CDR1 KGHSH, CDR2 LQKENI. The CDR3 is made up of 13 amino acids. The CDR3 spells CASSPEVFAEQFF.

This chain uses TRBV18 with TRBJ2-7; absent DNA, TCRdb's TRBD1 call cannot be checked. The CDR3 sequence is 14 residues long. Germline V gene data show CDR1 as KGHSH and CDR2 as LQKENI. The CDR3 spells CASSPIRTVGEQYF.

The chain's CDR3 is CSVEEERHQPQHF. This chain connects TRBV29-1 to TRBJ1-5. Looked up from germline, CDR1 is SQVTM and CDR2 is ANQGSEA. The CDR3 spans 13 residues.

The chain is built from TRBV20-1 and TRBJ2-3; checking the TCRdb D call of TRBD2 is not possible without DNA. CDR1 is DFQATT, CDR2 SNEGSKA, per germline (reference sequence). This CDR3 contains 14 residues. CDR3: CSARVDGTLDTQYF.

The chain is built from TRBV9 and TRBJ2-3. The germline V gene encodes CDR1 SGDLS and CDR2 YYNGEE. The CDR3 loop spans 14 amino acids. The CDR3: CASSVVGQADTQYF.